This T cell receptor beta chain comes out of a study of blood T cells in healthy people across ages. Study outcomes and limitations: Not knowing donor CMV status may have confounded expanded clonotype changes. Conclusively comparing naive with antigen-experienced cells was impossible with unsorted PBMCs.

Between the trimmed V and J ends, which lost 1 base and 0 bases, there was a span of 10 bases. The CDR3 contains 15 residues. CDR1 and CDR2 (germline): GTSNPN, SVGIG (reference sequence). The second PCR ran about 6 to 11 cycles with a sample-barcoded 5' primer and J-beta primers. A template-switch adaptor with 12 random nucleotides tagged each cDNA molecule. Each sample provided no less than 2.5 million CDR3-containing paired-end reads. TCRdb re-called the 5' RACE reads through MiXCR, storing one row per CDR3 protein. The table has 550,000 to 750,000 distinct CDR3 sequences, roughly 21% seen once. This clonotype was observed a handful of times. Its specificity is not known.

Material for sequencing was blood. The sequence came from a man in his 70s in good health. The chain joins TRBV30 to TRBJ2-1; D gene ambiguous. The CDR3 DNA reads TGTGCCTGGAGTGCAGGCGCCGGCTCCTACAATGAGCAGTTCTTC. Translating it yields CAWSAGAGSYNEQFF.